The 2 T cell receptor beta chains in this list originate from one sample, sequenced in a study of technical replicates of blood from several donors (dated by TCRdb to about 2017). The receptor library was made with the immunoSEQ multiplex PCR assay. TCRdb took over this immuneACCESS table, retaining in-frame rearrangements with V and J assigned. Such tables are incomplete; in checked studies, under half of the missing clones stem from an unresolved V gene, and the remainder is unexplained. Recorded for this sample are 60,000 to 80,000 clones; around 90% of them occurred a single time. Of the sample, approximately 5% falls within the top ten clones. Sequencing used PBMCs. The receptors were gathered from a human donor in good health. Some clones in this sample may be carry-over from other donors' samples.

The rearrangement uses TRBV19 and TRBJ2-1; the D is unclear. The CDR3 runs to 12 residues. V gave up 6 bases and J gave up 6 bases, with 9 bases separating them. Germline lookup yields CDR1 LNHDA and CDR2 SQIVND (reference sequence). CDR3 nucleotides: TGTGCCAGTAGCTACCCTGGCAATGAGCAGTTCTTC. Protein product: CASSYPGNEQFF.

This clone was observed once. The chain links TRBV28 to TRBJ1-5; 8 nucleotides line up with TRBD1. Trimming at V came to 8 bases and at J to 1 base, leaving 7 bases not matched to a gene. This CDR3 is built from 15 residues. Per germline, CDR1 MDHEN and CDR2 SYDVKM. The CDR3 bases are TGTGCCAGCGGTAAACAGGGGGTGAGCAATCAGCCCCAGCATTTT. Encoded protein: CASGKQGVSNQPQHF.